This is a list of T cell receptor beta chains from one sample in a study of cytomegalovirus exposure and HLA in healthy donors. The repertoire was sequenced with immunoSEQ multiplex PCR; TCRdb's copy has only in-frame clones and lacks some. The table shows some 120,000 clones, with around 77% occurring only once. The source material was PBMCs. Receptors were obtained from a woman aged 40 to 49 in good health and CMV-seropositive. The CDR3 runs from the conserved cysteine through the conserved F or W. D genes are given only for firm matches. Clone size, where shown, is once, few, many, or a class for clones that have expanded.

clone_size,cdr3_length,v_call,d_call,j_call,cdr3_nt,cdr3_aa
.,15,TRBV19,.,TRBJ1-5,TGTGCCAGTAGTATTACCGGGAAGGGTAATCAGCCCCAGCATTTT,CASSITGKGNQPQHF
.,15,TRBV28,.,TRBJ1-3,TGTGCCAGCGGCCCGGCAGGTCTCTCTGGAAACACCATATATTTT,CASGPAGLSGNTIYF
.,16,TRBV6-1,TRBD1,TRBJ1-5,TGTGCCAGCAGTGAAGGGGACAGGGGGAGCAATCAGCCCCAGCATTTT,CASSEGDRGSNQPQHF
.,12,TRBV30,.,TRBJ2-7,TGTGCCTGGAGTCCGGTCAACTACGAGCAGTACTTC,CAWSPVNYEQYF
.,15,TRBV5-1,TRBD2,TRBJ2-3,TGCGCCAGCAGCTTAAGCGGGAGTTCCAAAGATACGCAGTATTTT,CASSLSGSSKDTQYF
.,18,TRBV9,TRBD2,TRBJ2-7,TGTGCCAGCAGCGTAGAGGGACGGATAGCGGGGGGCTTATACGAGCAGTACTTC,CASSVEGRIAGGLYEQYF
.,17,TRBV18,TRBD1,TRBJ1-1,TGTGCCAGCTCACCAGCGGGTCCCGGGACAGGGCTCACTGAAGCTTTCTTT,CASSPAGPGTGLTEAFF
.,18,TRBV7-6,TRBD2,TRBJ2-1,TGTGCCAGCAGCTTACCCCAAGGAAATAGCGGGAGAACGAATGAGCAGTTCTTC,CASSLPQGNSGRTNEQFF
.,11,TRBV20-1,.,TRBJ1-2,TGCAGGTTCACAGGGTTTCAGGGCTACACCTTC,CRFTGFQGYTF
.,16,TRBV5-6,TRBD1,TRBJ1-1,TGTGCCAGCAGCTCCTCCGGGACAGGGGCCGACACTGAAGCTTTCTTT,CASSSSGTGADTEAFF
.,15,TRBV6-5,.,TRBJ1-2,TGTGCCAGCAGGCCAGTATTAATCGCTCAGAATGGCTACACCTTC,CASRPVLIAQNGYTF
once,21,TRBV18,TRBD2,TRBJ2-1,TGTGCCAGCTCACCCTTGCCCGGGACTAGCGGGTCTGATATCTCCTACAATGAGCAGTTCTTC,CASSPLPGTSGSDISYNEQFF
few,15,TRBV4-2,.,TRBJ2-2,TGTGCCAGCAGCCAGGGCGACGGGAACACCGGGGAGCTGTTTTTT,CASSQGDGNTGELFF
.,15,TRBV27,TRBD2,TRBJ2-7,TGTGCCAGCACTTCCATAGCGGGTGGGGTCTACGAGCAGTACTTC,CASTSIAGGVYEQYF
.,15,TRBV7-2,.,TRBJ2-7,TGTGCCAGCAGCTTAAGCCGGACACCGACCTACGAGCAGTACTTC,CASSLSRTPTYEQYF
.,15,TRBV5-1,TRBD1,TRBJ1-2,TGCGCCAGCAGCCCTATTGGGACAGCTACCTATGGCTACACCTTC,CASSPIGTATYGYTF
once,14,TRBV6-6,TRBD1,TRBJ1-4,TGTGCCAGCAGTACCGGGACAGCTAATGAAAAACTGTTTTTT,CASSTGTANEKLFF
.,17,TRBV7-9,.,TRBJ2-6,TGTTCCAGCAGCAGAGGGCCCGACCACTCTGGGGCCAACGTCCTGACTTTC,CSSSRGPDHSGANVLTF
.,16,TRBV5-1,TRBD1,TRBJ2-7,TGCGCCAGCAGCGCCTCAGCTGGGACAGGGGACTACGAGCAGTACTTC,CASSASAGTGDYEQYF
few,21,TRBV28,TRBD1,TRBJ1-6,TGTGCCAGCAGCAATCTTCAAGGGACAGGGGACAGGAGCTCCTATAATTCACCCCTCCACTTT,CASSNLQGTGDRSSYNSPLHF
.,16,TRBV13,TRBD2,TRBJ2-7,TGTGCCAGCAGCCGAGGAACTAGCGGGGGCTCCTACGAGCAGTACTTC,CASSRGTSGGSYEQYF
.,14,TRBV6-6,.,TRBJ1-1,TGTGCCAGCAGTTACATAGGGGGACCCACTGAAGCTTTCTTT,CASSYIGGPTEAFF
few,15,TRBV6-6,.,TRBJ2-1,TGTGCCAGCAGTTACGGCGGAAATCGTAACAATGAGCAGTTCTTC,CASSYGGNRNNEQFF
.,16,TRBV5-6,.,TRBJ1-3,TGTGCCAGCAGCTTAGGCCCACAGGGACCTGGAAACACCATATATTTT,CASSLGPQGPGNTIYF
.,18,TRBV28,.,TRBJ2-6,TGTGCCAGCAGTTTAGATCCGGGAGCCCGATCTGGGGCCAACGTCCTGACTTTC,CASSLDPGARSGANVLTF
.,15,TRBV28,TRBD2,TRBJ2-7,TGTGCCAGCAGTTTTAAGTTAGCGGGAGGGTACGAGCAGTACTTC,CASSFKLAGGYEQYF
.,13,TRBV29-1,TRBD1,TRBJ2-7,TGCAGCGTTGAAGGACAGGGCTTATACGAGCAGTACTTC,CSVEGQGLYEQYF
.,17,TRBV27,.,TRBJ2-1,TGTGCCAGCAGTTTAAAAGCGGGTTTAAGCTCCTACAATGAGCAGTTCTTC,CASSLKAGLSSYNEQFF
few,13,TRBV4-1,.,TRBJ1-5,TGCGCCAGCAGCCAAGATTTGGCTCAGCCCCAGCATTTT,CASSQDLAQPQHF
.,17,TRBV28,TRBD2,TRBJ2-7,TGTGCCAGCAGTTTCCATTCGACTAGCGGGAGCATCCACGAGCAGTACTTC,CASSFHSTSGSIHEQYF
.,15,TRBV28,TRBD2,TRBJ2-4,TGTGCCAGCAGTTCTTGGACTAGCGGGAGTTACATTCAGTACTTC,CASSSWTSGSYIQYF
once,12,TRBV5-4,.,TRBJ1-1,TGTGCCAGCAGCCACAAGGACAGTGAAGCTTTCTTT,CASSHKDSEAFF
few,13,TRBV7-6,.,TRBJ2-1,TGTGCCAGCAGCTTAGCGGAAGGAGGCGAGCAGTTCTTC,CASSLAEGGEQFF
.,13,TRBV7-6,.,TRBJ2-2,TGTGCCAGCGCGGGGCAGCTCACCGGGGAGCTGTTTTTT,CASAGQLTGELFF
.,15,TRBV19,.,TRBJ2-6,TGTGCCAGTCGGGACTTTGTTAGAGGGGCCAACGTCCTGACTTTC,CASRDFVRGANVLTF
few,15,TRBV11-2,TRBD1,TRBJ1-1,TGTGCCAGCAGCTACGGACAGGGATTGAACACTGAAGCTTTCTTT,CASSYGQGLNTEAFF
.,15,TRBV6-1,TRBD2,TRBJ2-1,TGTGCCAGCAGGAGGGCCGGGACTAGCTACAATGAGCAGTTCTTC,CASRRAGTSYNEQFF
.,14,TRBV19,TRBD2,TRBJ2-1,TGTGCCAGTACTAGGGACTACCAATACAATGAGCAGTTCTTC,CASTRDYQYNEQFF
.,16,TRBV21-1,.,TRBJ2-7,TGTGCCAGCACCCCGGGTGGGGAGCCGTGGGGATATCAGCAGTACTTC,CASTPGGEPWGYQQYF
.,12,TRBV28,.,TRBJ1-5,TGTGCCAGCAGACAGGGCAATCAGCCCCAGCATTTT,CASRQGNQPQHF
.,14,TRBV7-9,.,TRBJ1-4,TGTGCCAGCAGCCTGGGGGCAGACAATGAAAAACTGTTTTTT,CASSLGADNEKLFF
few,11,TRBV29-1,.,TRBJ2-3,TGCAGCGTTATCAGGGTTGATACGCAGTATTTT,CSVIRVDTQYF
once,15,TRBV7-2,.,TRBJ1-2,TGTGCCAGCAGCTTAGATGGGAGGGGGTTGAATGGCTACACCTTC,CASSLDGRGLNGYTF
.,14,TRBV6-1,TRBD1,TRBJ2-7,TGTGCCAGCAGGTCCCGGGACAGGGGCTACGAGCAGTACTTC,CASRSRDRGYEQYF
once,16,TRBV30,TRBD1,TRBJ1-4,TGTGCCTGGGGCCGCGGACAGGGGGCAACTAATGAAAAACTGTTTTTT,CAWGRGQGATNEKLFF
few,11,TRBV30,TRBD1,TRBJ1-2,TGTGCCTGGGACAGGGGGTATGGCTACACCTTC,CAWDRGYGYTF
.,14,TRBV5-6,.,TRBJ1-6,TGTGCCAGCAGCTTGGGTCGGGATTATTCACCCCTCCACTTT,CASSLGRDYSPLHF
.,16,TRBV5-1,.,TRBJ2-7,TGCGCCAGCAGCTTGGCAATGGCGGGTCAATCCTACGAGCAGTACTTC,CASSLAMAGQSYEQYF
.,11,TRBV25-1,.,TRBJ1-1,TGTGCCACCTGGGGGGGGCGGGAAGCTTTCTTT,CATWGGREAFF
.,14,TRBV11-2,.,TRBJ1-2,TGTGCCAGCAGCACCAGGGATAGCGGCTATGGCTACACCTTC,CASSTRDSGYGYTF
.,17,TRBV28,TRBD2,TRBJ2-7,TGTGCCAGCAGTTTCTCTCTAGCGGACCTCTCGACCCGCGAGCAGTACTTC,CASSFSLADLSTREQYF
once,16,TRBV4-2,TRBD2,TRBJ2-7,TGTGCCAGCAGCCGGGGGACTAGCGACATTTCCTACGAGCAGTACTTC,CASSRGTSDISYEQYF